This T cell receptor beta chain was sequenced during a study of PD-1 blockade in classical Hodgkin lymphoma. Overall study findings and caveats: Newly diagnosed patients reportedly trailed healthy donors in baseline TCR diversity.

This clone was counted a single time. What it recognizes is unknown. Data came from immunoSEQ multiplex PCR; TCRdb stores just in-frame clones and leaves some out. Among 20,000 to 25,000 clones, 90% to 95% were seen once, and the ten largest hold about 0.42%. The CDR3 is 15 residues long. V was pared by 4 bases and J by 4 bases, with 14 bases between. Germline CDR1 and CDR2: SGHTA and FQGTGA. The time point here: newly diagnosed, previously untreated cHL patient sample. Out of thawed PBMCs, magnetic negative selection purified CD4+ T cells. This clonotype originated in a human donor with classical Hodgkin lymphoma. Sequenced material: CD4+ T cells from blood. The J gene is TRBJ2-1, the V gene TRBV7-3; perhaps D is TRBD1 or TRBD2 (6 bases each). This CDR3 reads CASSSPGGGYNEQFF. CDR3 sequence (DNA): TGTGCCAGCAGCTCCCCAGGAGGGGGGTACAATGAGCAGTTCTTC.